Below are 15 T cell receptor beta chains sequenced from a single sample in a study of blood T cells in healthy people across ages. Together with a sample-barcoded 5' primer, a J-beta primer mix was included in a second PCR lasting about 6 to 11 cycles. TCRdb re-derived calls from the 5' RACE reads in MiXCR, one entry per CDR3 protein. The sample has around 900,000 distinct CDR3 sequences; around 26% are singletons. Sequencing was performed on blood. All receptors come from a woman of 80 years or more in good health.

The chain employs TRBV20-1 and TRBJ2-1; a possible D gene is TRBD1 (6 bases). CDR1 and CDR2 from the germline V gene are DFQATT and SNEGSKA (reference sequence). The length of the CDR3 is 12 residues. Trimming left V 1 base short and J 6 bases short, with 7 bases between. The DNA of the CDR3 is TGCAGTGCTAGAGCACAGGGCAATGAGCAGTTCTTC. Protein product: CSARAQGNEQFF.

This clonotype occurred many times. The CDR3 coding sequence is TGTGCCAGCAGCTTACAGGAAGAGACCCAGTACTTC. Encoded protein: CASSLQEETQYF. This chain uses TRBV11-2 with TRBJ2-5; no reliable D call. The CDR3 runs 12 residues. V lost 2 bases and J lost 3, with 4 bases in between. Germline assignment: CDR1 SGHAT and CDR2 FQNNGV.

This clonotype was observed at least ten times. The chain links TRBV7-6 to TRBJ2-3; 16 bases align to TRBD2. Looked up from germline, CDR1 is SGHVS and CDR2 is FNYEAQ. This CDR3 region has 18 residues. The V and J ends lost 6 bases and 0 bases, in that order; junction bases with no gene match: 6. CDR3 nucleotides: TGTGCCAGCAGACCTGGGACTAGCGGGGGGGCTAGCACAGATACGCAGTATTTT. It specifies CASRPGTSGGASTDTQYF.

This clonotype has a single count. V gene TRBV5-1 combines with J gene TRBJ2-5; 11 bases match TRBD2. Per the germline V gene, CDR1 is SGHRS and CDR2 is YFSETQ. The J segment lost 11 bases and the V segment lost 3 bases, leaving 9 bases of the junction unmatched. The CDR3 has 14 amino acids. The CDR3 nucleotides read TGCGCCAGCAGCTGCGGACTAGCGGGTAATGAGCAGTACTTC. The encoded protein is CASSCGLAGNEQYF.

Many counts were recorded for this clonotype. This rearrangement joins TRBV7-9 to TRBJ1-2; D not certain. The CDR3 runs to 16 residues. V was clipped by 0 bases and J by 2 bases, with 13 bases between them. CDR1 and CDR2 (germline): SEHNR, FQNEAQ (reference sequence). The CDR3 reads CASSLASGIRNYGYTF. CDR3 nucleotide sequence: TGTGCCAGCAGCTTAGCATCAGGAATCCGAAACTATGGCTACACCTTC.

Concerning this clonotype itself: Being one base from a much bigger clone, this may be a read error. This rearrangement joins TRBV5-1 to TRBJ2-5; TRBD1 matches 11 bases. V lost 4 bases, J lost 0 bases, and 8 bases stayed unmatched. CDR1 and CDR2 from the germline V gene are SGHRS and YFSETQ. This CDR3 spans 17 amino acids. The CDR3 bases are TGCGCCAGCAGCCAAGAACCGGGACAGGGGGACCAAGAGACCCAGTACTTC. As protein: CASSQEPGQGDQETQYF.

CDR3 nucleotides: TGTGCCAGCAGCTTTCCGGCCACGGGCTACGAGCAGTACTTC. It translates to CASSFPATGYEQYF. V usage is TRBV11-2 and J usage is TRBJ2-7; D is ambiguous. Between the trimmed V and J ends, which lost 3 bases and 3 bases, there was a span of 12 bases. This CDR3 comprises 14 residues. Germline CDR1 reads SGHAT; CDR2 reads FQNNGV.

In this sample, this clonotype turned up a few times. The chain is built from TRBV28 and TRBJ1-1, with 8 bases aligning to TRBD1. Per germline, CDR1 MDHEN and CDR2 SYDVKM. The length of the CDR3 is 17 residues. The J segment lost 0 bases and the V segment lost 6 bases, leaving 12 bases of the junction unmatched. This CDR3 is CASRGAGGAPMNTEAFF. The CDR3 bases are TGTGCCAGCAGGGGGGCAGGGGGCGCCCCTATGAACACTGAAGCTTTCTTT.

This clonotype was counted at least ten times. The rearrangement joins TRBV6-5 to TRBJ2-7; 10 nucleotides agree with TRBD1. Germline loops: CDR1 MNHEY, CDR2 SVGAGI. With V trimmed by 7 bases and J by 6 bases, 9 bases remained unmatched. CDR3 length equals 14 residues. The CDR3 DNA reads TGTGCCAGCAACTACCGGGACAGGGGCGGCGAGCAGTACTTC. This encodes CASNYRDRGGEQYF.

V gene TRBV7-2 combines with J gene TRBJ2-3, with D possibly being TRBD1 (5 bases). Between the trimmed V and J ends, which lost 5 bases and 6 bases, there was a span of 12 bases. There are 13 residues in the CDR3. Germline loops: CDR1 SGHTA, CDR2 FQGNSA. CDR3 sequence reads: CASSTSGIDTQYF. For the CDR3, the DNA is TGTGCCAGCAGCACGTCAGGGATTGATACGCAGTATTTT.

Only a few counts were recorded for this clonotype. This clone may be a read error of a much larger clone one base away. This rearrangement joins TRBV3-1 to TRBJ1-2, with unresolved D. The CDR3 loop spans 15 amino acids. The germline V gene encodes CDR1 LGHDT and CDR2 YNNKEL (reference sequence). CDR3 bases: TGTGCCAGCAGCCAAGGGCAGCATCCTAACTATGGCAACACCTTC. Translation: CASSQGQHPNYGNTF.

This clonotype has a count of ten or more. The chain has TRBV30 and TRBJ1-6; no clear D. In germline, CDR1 is GTSNPN, CDR2 SVGIG (reference sequence). The CDR3 spans 12 residues. The V end was cut by 2 bases, the J end by 6 bases, with 5 bases between. The CDR3 spells CAWSKSNSPLHF. The CDR3 nucleotides are TGTGCCTGGAGTAAAAGTAATTCACCCCTCCACTTT.

This clonotype has at least ten counts. This chain links TRBV27 with TRBJ1-2; D not certain. The CDR3 length is 15 residues. Trimming stripped 0 bases from V and 2 bases from J, with 10 bases between. The germline CDR1 and CDR2 sequences are MNHEY and SMNVEV (reference sequence). CDR3 sequence (DNA): TGTGCCAGCAGTTTATCGGTAGACATAAACTATGGCTACACCTTC. It codes for CASSLSVDINYGYTF.

The V gene is TRBV7-2, the J gene TRBJ2-1; D is undetermined. This CDR3 contains 13 residues. CDR1 and CDR2 from the germline V gene are SGHTA and FQGNSA. V was pared by 1 base and J by 9 bases, with 10 bases between. The CDR3 protein is CASSLEMVGEQFF. The CDR3 nucleotides are TGTGCCAGCAGCTTAGAAATGGTAGGTGAGCAGTTCTTC.

This clonotype was picked up a small number of times. At one boundary the junction diverges from the germline segment, which might be a read error. The V gene is TRBV20-1, the J gene TRBJ2-5; D gene ambiguous. The CDR3 length is 13 residues. Germline lookup yields CDR1 DFQATT and CDR2 SNEGSKA (reference sequence). The CDR3 protein is CSVREVKQETQYF. The CDR3 DNA reads as TGCAGTGTTAGAGAGGTGAAACAAGAGACCCAGTACTTC.